These T cell receptor beta chains were read from a single sample in a study of T cell responses to AZD1222 COVID-19 vaccine. Data came from immunoSEQ multiplex PCR; TCRdb stores just in-frame clones and leaves some out. The sample holds under 250,000 clones; just over 90% are singletons and the top ten take roughly 1%. The source was peripheral blood, collected on day 0 of MenACWY control vaccination. These receptors were taken from an adult in good health. The CDR3 runs from the conserved cysteine through the conserved F or W. The order of the fields is V gene, clone size, CDR3 length, D gene, J gene, CDR3 protein, CDR3 DNA. D genes are given only for firm matches. For some rows the clone size is stated as once, few or many, or as a class when expanded; others skip it.

V gene: TRBV3-1/TRBV3-2; clone size: .; CDR3 length: 15; D gene: .; J gene: TRBJ1-5; CDR3 protein: CASSQDTSSNQPQHF; CDR3 DNA: TGTGCCAGCAGCCAAGATACAAGTAGCAATCAGCCCCAGCATTTT
V gene: TRBV3-1/TRBV3-2; clone size: .; CDR3 length: 14; D gene: TRBD1; J gene: TRBJ1-1; CDR3 protein: CASSPRQGADAAFF; CDR3 DNA: TGTGCCAGCAGCCCTCGACAGGGGGCGGACGCAGCTTTCTTT
V gene: TRBV28; clone size: .; CDR3 length: 15; D gene: .; J gene: TRBJ1-2; CDR3 protein: CASSLANRLLSGYTF; CDR3 DNA: TGTGCCAGCAGTTTGGCGAACAGACTATTGAGTGGCTACACCTTC
V gene: TRBV15; clone size: .; CDR3 length: 16; D gene: TRBD1; J gene: TRBJ2-5; CDR3 protein: CATSRDRGTGEETQYF; CDR3 DNA: TGTGCCACCAGCAGAGATCGGGGGACAGGAGAAGAGACCCAGTACTTC
V gene: TRBV7-2; clone size: .; CDR3 length: 14; D gene: TRBD1; J gene: TRBJ2-5; CDR3 protein: CASSLQGQIETQYF; CDR3 DNA: TGTGCCAGCAGCTTACAGGGACAGATCGAGACCCAGTACTTC
V gene: TRBV19; clone size: .; CDR3 length: 14; D gene: TRBD2; J gene: TRBJ2-1; CDR3 protein: CASRVGGGAFEQFF; CDR3 DNA: TGTGCCAGTAGAGTCGGCGGGGGGGCATTTGAGCAGTTCTTC
V gene: TRBV28; clone size: .; CDR3 length: 14; D gene: .; J gene: TRBJ1-5; CDR3 protein: CASSYWGQGQPQHF; CDR3 DNA: TGTGCCAGCAGTTATTGGGGGCAGGGTCAGCCCCAGCATTTT
V gene: TRBV23-1; clone size: .; CDR3 length: 14; D gene: .; J gene: TRBJ1-1; CDR3 protein: CASSQQGPNTEAFF; CDR3 DNA: TGCGCCAGCAGTCAACAGGGACCAAACACTGAAGCTTTCTTT
V gene: TRBV12-3/TRBV12-4; clone size: .; CDR3 length: 13; D gene: TRBD1; J gene: TRBJ2-7; CDR3 protein: CASSRTGGAEQYF; CDR3 DNA: TGTGCCAGCAGTAGGACAGGGGGCGCGGAGCAGTACTTC
V gene: TRBV6-5; clone size: .; CDR3 length: 15; D gene: TRBD1; J gene: TRBJ1-5; CDR3 protein: CASSRDRGSNQPQHF; CDR3 DNA: TGTGCCAGCAGTAGGGACAGGGGTAGCAATCAGCCCCAGCATTTT
V gene: TRBV6-6; clone size: .; CDR3 length: 15; D gene: TRBD1; J gene: TRBJ2-1; CDR3 protein: CASSRGGTGTNEQFF; CDR3 DNA: TGTGCCAGCAGTCGTGGGGGGACAGGGACCAATGAGCAGTTCTTC
V gene: TRBV14; clone size: .; CDR3 length: 15; D gene: TRBD2; J gene: TRBJ2-1; CDR3 protein: CASSRSGGAYNEQFF; CDR3 DNA: TGTGCCAGCAGCCGCAGCGGGGGAGCCTACAATGAGCAGTTCTTC
V gene: TRBV6-5; clone size: .; CDR3 length: 14; D gene: TRBD2; J gene: TRBJ2-7; CDR3 protein: CASSPGGISYEQYF; CDR3 DNA: TGTGCCAGCAGCCCGGGGGGGATCTCCTACGAGCAGTACTTC
V gene: TRBV28; clone size: .; CDR3 length: 12; D gene: .; J gene: TRBJ1-1; CDR3 protein: CASSDRPNEAFF; CDR3 DNA: TGTGCCAGCAGCGACAGACCCAATGAAGCTTTCTTT
V gene: TRBV5-5; clone size: .; CDR3 length: 14; D gene: TRBD1; J gene: TRBJ1-1; CDR3 protein: CASSSLTGQGEAFF; CDR3 DNA: TGTGCCAGCAGCTCCTTGACAGGGCAGGGTGAAGCTTTCTTT
V gene: TRBV7-2; clone size: .; CDR3 length: 14; D gene: .; J gene: TRBJ2-3; CDR3 protein: CASSLVLVADTQYF; CDR3 DNA: TGTGCCAGCAGCTTAGTGCTAGTAGCAGATACGCAGTATTTT
V gene: TRBV7-3; clone size: .; CDR3 length: 14; D gene: .; J gene: TRBJ2-1; CDR3 protein: CASRLSSGSNEQFF; CDR3 DNA: TGTGCCAGCAGGTTATCGTCGGGGTCCAATGAGCAGTTCTTC
V gene: TRBV6-5; clone size: .; CDR3 length: 15; D gene: TRBD1; J gene: TRBJ2-2; CDR3 protein: CASSQDRAITGELFF; CDR3 DNA: TGTGCCAGCAGCCAAGACAGGGCAATCACCGGGGAGCTGTTTTTT
V gene: TRBV5-1; clone size: .; CDR3 length: 14; D gene: TRBD1; J gene: TRBJ2-3; CDR3 protein: CASSPGQGDDTQYF; CDR3 DNA: TGCGCCAGCAGCCCTGGACAGGGTGACGATACGCAGTATTTT
V gene: TRBV5-1; clone size: .; CDR3 length: 15; D gene: .; J gene: TRBJ1-1; CDR3 protein: CASSLDPGMNTEAFF; CDR3 DNA: TGCGCCAGCAGCTTGGATCCGGGTATGAACACTGAAGCTTTCTTT
V gene: TRBV5-1; clone size: .; CDR3 length: 15; D gene: .; J gene: TRBJ1-1; CDR3 protein: CASTPSSTGNTEAFF; CDR3 DNA: TGCGCCAGCACACCCTCCTCGACAGGGAACACTGAAGCTTTCTTT
V gene: TRBV2; clone size: once; CDR3 length: 17; D gene: TRBD1; J gene: TRBJ1-2; CDR3 protein: CASSEGEGAPGDYGYTF; CDR3 DNA: TGTGCCAGCAGTGAAGGTGAGGGGGCGCCCGGGGACTATGGCTACACCTTC
V gene: TRBV6-5; clone size: .; CDR3 length: 14; D gene: TRBD1; J gene: TRBJ1-2; CDR3 protein: CASGPQGGAHGYTF; CDR3 DNA: TGTGCCAGCGGACCCCAAGGGGGCGCGCATGGCTACACCTTC
V gene: TRBV7-9; clone size: .; CDR3 length: 17; D gene: .; J gene: TRBJ1-5; CDR3 protein: CASSLDGSKTGYQPQHF; CDR3 DNA: TGTGCCAGCAGCTTAGATGGGTCTAAAACAGGCTATCAGCCCCAGCATTTT
V gene: TRBV4-3; clone size: .; CDR3 length: 17; D gene: .; J gene: TRBJ2-7; CDR3 protein: CASSQALHTAGSYEQYF; CDR3 DNA: TGCGCCAGCAGCCAAGCGTTACATACCGCGGGGTCCTACGAGCAGTACTTC
V gene: TRBV6-6; clone size: .; CDR3 length: 16; D gene: .; J gene: TRBJ1-2; CDR3 protein: CASSYSEGGSPYGYTF; CDR3 DNA: TGTGCCAGCAGTTACTCCGAGGGAGGGAGTCCCTATGGCTACACCTTC
V gene: TRBV5-4; clone size: .; CDR3 length: 16; D gene: .; J gene: TRBJ1-3; CDR3 protein: CASSPAAGTSGNTIYF; CDR3 DNA: TGTGCCAGCAGCCCTGCTGCCGGTACCTCTGGAAACACCATATATTTT
V gene: TRBV30; clone size: .; CDR3 length: 14; D gene: .; J gene: TRBJ1-1; CDR3 protein: CAWRVGQMNTEAFF; CDR3 DNA: TGTGCCTGGAGGGTAGGGCAGATGAACACTGAAGCTTTCTTT
V gene: TRBV5-4; clone size: .; CDR3 length: 14; D gene: TRBD1; J gene: TRBJ1-2; CDR3 protein: CASSARQQGAGYTF; CDR3 DNA: TGTGCCAGCAGCGCCCGCCAACAGGGGGCAGGCTACACCTTC